This passage covers 28 T cell receptor beta chains from one sample sequenced in a study of blood T cell repertoires in COVID-19. The assay was immunoSEQ multiplex PCR, and TCRdb's table has in-frame clones only and misses some. The data contain hundreds of thousands of clones, approximately 90% of them singletons. Specimen: peripheral blood. All receptors come from a woman aged 18-29 years with acute or convalescent COVID-19.

The genes are TRBV19 and TRBJ1-2; 9 bases match TRBD1. V lost 6 bases and J lost 2; bases outside the gene matches: 13. The CDR3 is 17 residues long. Germline assignment: CDR1 LNHDA and CDR2 SQIVND (reference sequence). The CDR3 DNA sequence: TGTGCCAGTAGGACCCCCTTTAGACAGGGGGTAAACTATGGCTACACCTTC. Protein sequence: CASRTPFRQGVNYGYTF.

The chain couples TRBV18 to TRBJ1-4; 8 bases map to TRBD1. V lost 5 bases, J lost 4 bases, and 0 bases stayed unmatched. In germline, CDR1 is KGHSH, CDR2 LQKENI. CDR3 length: 13 residues. This CDR3 is CASSGQGNEKLFF. The CDR3 nucleotides are TGTGCCAGCTCAGGACAGGGTAATGAAAAACTGTTTTTT. The whole variable domain, remainder taken from reference TRBV18 and TRBJ1-4, is NAGVMQNPRHLVRRRGQEARLRCSPMKGHSHVYWYRQLPEEGLKFMVYLQKENIIDESGMPKERFSAEFPKEGPSILRIQQVVRGDSAAYFCASSGQGNEKLFFGSGTQLSVL.

A few counts support this clone. The V and J genes are TRBV2 and TRBJ1-2; a weak D match, TRBD1 (5 bases). The germline V gene encodes CDR1 SNHLY and CDR2 FYNNEI. The CDR3 is 13 amino acids. V was pared by 1 base and J by 4 bases, with 7 bases between. CDR3 protein: CASSEDRSYGYTF. In nucleotides, the CDR3 is TGTGCCAGCAGTGAAGACAGGAGCTATGGCTACACCTTC.

The chain is built from TRBV14 and TRBJ1-3; TRBD1 matches at 8 bases. With V trimmed by 2 bases and J by 2 bases, 2 bases remained unmatched. The germline V gene encodes CDR1 SGHDN and CDR2 FVKESK. The CDR3 spans 15 residues. In DNA, the CDR3 is TGTGCCAGCAGCCAAATCAGGGGGCCTGGAAACACCATATATTTT. Protein: CASSQIRGPGNTIYF.

The V gene is TRBV12-5, the J gene TRBJ2-2; TRBD1 is a possible D gene (5 bases). Germline V gene data show CDR1 as LGHNT and CDR2 as FRNRAP. The length of the CDR3 is 15 residues. The V end lost 0 bases, the J end lost 5 bases, and 10 bases lay between the germline ends. The CDR3 loop reads CASGLVLKGTGELFF. Here the CDR3 DNA reads TGTGCTAGTGGTTTGGTACTAAAGGGGACCGGGGAGCTGTTTTTT.

CDR3 nucleotides: TGTGCCAGCAGCTCGAGATACCGACAGGGGGCAAACTATGGCTACACCTTC. Translated: CASSSRYRQGANYGYTF. The chain recombines TRBV13 with TRBJ1-2; TRBD1 aligns across 10 bases. Trimming took 4 bases from V and 2 from J; bases not matched to a gene: 10. Germline V CDR1 and CDR2: PRHDT, FYEKMQ (reference sequence). This CDR3 region has 17 residues. The whole variable domain, remainder taken from reference TRBV13 and TRBJ1-2, is AAGVIQSPRHLIKEKRETATLKCYPIPRHDTVYWYQQGPGQDPQFLISFYEKMQSDKGSIPDRFSAQQFSDYHSELNMSSLELGDSALYFCASSSRYRQGANYGYTFGSGTRLTVV.

The chain links TRBV7-3 to TRBJ2-6; 9 bases fit TRBD2. The CDR3 totals 22 residues. Trimming at V came to 5 bases and at J to 2 bases, leaving 22 bases not matched to a gene. In germline, CDR1 is SGHTA, CDR2 FQGTGA. The CDR3 loop reads CASSTGLGLAPERWAGANVLTF. The CDR3, as DNA: TGTGCCAGCAGCACAGGCCTGGGACTAGCCCCAGAGAGGTGGGCTGGGGCCAACGTCCTGACTTTC.

The chain carries TRBV7-2 and TRBJ2-2; 8 bases are shared with TRBD2. Trimming took 1 base from V and 5 from J; bases not matched to a gene: 6. Germline CDR1 reads SGHTA; CDR2 reads FQGNSA. The CDR3 totals 16 residues. The CDR3: CASSLVAGGGTGELFF. As DNA, the CDR3 is TGTGCCAGCAGCTTAGTTGCGGGGGGTGGGACCGGGGAGCTGTTTTTT.

The rearrangement links TRBV19 to TRBJ1-1; D perhaps matches TRBD1 (6 bases). This CDR3 spans 16 amino acids. Germline values: CDR1 LNHDA, CDR2 SQIVND (reference sequence). Trimming shortened V by 7 bases and J by 4 bases, and 22 bases separated the two germline ends. The CDR3 loop is CASKRTDRSESTEAFF. The CDR3 DNA is TGTGCCAGTAAGAGGACAGACAGAAGCGAAAGCACTGAAGCTTTCTTT.

This chain uses TRBV27 with TRBJ1-3; D unresolved. Trimming took off 3 bases at V and 4 bases at J, with 10 bases between the two ends. The CDR3 length is 14 residues. CDR1 MNHEY and CDR2 SMNVEV come from the germline V gene (reference sequence). The CDR3 spells CASSFSGLGNTIYF. CDR3 bases: TGTGCCAGCAGTTTCTCGGGGTTAGGAAACACCATATATTTT.

The chain recombines TRBV30 with TRBJ1-6; tentative D call: TRBD1 (6 bases). This CDR3 spans 12 amino acids. From germline, CDR1 is GTSNPN and CDR2 SVGIG (reference sequence). V was cut by 6 bases and J by 7 bases, with 10 bases left in between. The CDR3 DNA reads TGTGCCTGTTCAGGGGAGAATTCACCCCTCCACTTT. Its protein product is CACSGENSPLHF.

The CDR3 region is CASSPDRAQETQYF. CDR3 DNA sequence: TGTGCCAGTAGCCCCGACAGGGCCCAAGAGACCCAGTACTTC. The chain links TRBV19 to TRBJ2-5, with 7 bases lining up with TRBD1. CDR1 LNHDA and CDR2 SQIVND come from the germline V gene (reference sequence). This CDR3 region has 14 residues. V shed 6 bases and J 1 base; nucleotides not matched to a gene: 5.

The sample holds a few counts of this clone. The rearrangement uses TRBV6-2 or TRBV6-3 and TRBJ2-1, with D possibly matching TRBD1 (5 bases). The CDR3 is 14 residues long. The germline CDR1 and CDR2 sequences are MNHEY and SVGEGT. V dropped 0 bases and J dropped 5 bases, with 8 bases sitting between them. The CDR3 DNA reads TGTGCCAGCAGTTACTCGGGGCAGCACAATGAGCAGTTCTTC. Protein sequence: CASSYSGQHNEQFF.

The gene calls are TRBV9 and TRBJ2-3; 12 bases line up with TRBD2. With V trimmed by 2 bases and J by 5 bases, 12 bases remained unmatched. Looked up from germline, CDR1 is SGDLS and CDR2 is YYNGEE. This CDR3 spans 18 amino acids. As DNA, the CDR3 is TGTGCCAGCAGCGTCCCGGGACTAGCGGGCGGGGTCCTAGATACGCAGTATTTT. Translating it yields CASSVPGLAGGVLDTQYF.

V and J are TRBV6-6 and TRBJ2-2; 8 bases map to TRBD1. J gave up 5 bases and V 5 bases, and 4 bases lay outside the gene matches. CDR3 size: 14 residues. Germline assignment: CDR1 MNHNY and CDR2 SVGAGI (reference sequence). The CDR3 DNA sequence: TGTGCCAGCAGTGAGACAGGGGAAACCGGGGAGCTGTTTTTT. Residues: CASSETGETGELFF.

On this clone itself: Distinct nucleotide sequences in the sample also encode this CDR3. The chain uses TRBV4-1 and TRBJ2-3; 8 nucleotides agree with TRBD2. CDR1 and CDR2 (germline): MGHRA, YSYEKL. CDR3 size: 15 residues. The junction had 2 bases not matched to a gene; V was cut back by 3 bases and J by 0 bases. The CDR3 nucleotides read TGCGCCAGCAGCCAGGTAGCGGGGAGCACAGATACGCAGTATTTT. Translating it yields CASSQVAGSTDTQYF.

The chain carries TRBV3-1 (or the pseudogene TRBV3-2) and TRBJ1-6, with 7 bases identical to TRBD1. Trimming removed 0 bases from V and 4 bases from J; junction bases left unmatched: 9. The germline CDR1 and CDR2 sequences are LGHDT and YNNKEL (reference sequence). CDR3 length: 18 residues. CDR3 sequence (DNA): TGTGCCAGCAGCCAAGATCGGGCGACAGGGAGGTATAATTCACCCCTCCACTTT. Residues: CASSQDRATGRYNSPLHF.

The V call is TRBV11-3, the J call TRBJ2-1, with 10 bases that match TRBD2. With V trimmed by 5 bases and J by 9 bases, 10 bases remained unmatched. The CDR3 spans 15 residues. CDR1 is SGHNT and CDR2 is YENEEA in the germline V gene. The DNA of the CDR3 is TGTGCCAGCAGCGCTCAGCGGGGGGGCCTTGGTGAGCAGTTCTTC. Its translation: CASSAQRGGLGEQFF. Full variable domain (missing parts from reference TRBV11-3 and TRBJ2-1): EAGVVQSPRYKIIEKKQPVAFWCNPISGHNTLYWYLQNLGQGPELLIRYENEEAVDDSQLPKDRFSAERLKGVDSTLKIQPAELGDSAVYLCASSAQRGGLGEQFFGPGTRLTVL.

The chain recombines TRBV10-3 with TRBJ1-2; D is possibly TRBD1 (5 bases). The CDR3 covers 15 residues. Germline CDR1 ENHRY, CDR2 SYGVKD. The ends were cut back, 3 bases at V and 7 bases at J, with 18 bases in the middle. CDR3 sequence: CAISEVGGFWSGYTF. In DNA form, the CDR3 reads TGTGCCATCAGTGAAGTGGGGGGGTTTTGGTCTGGCTACACCTTC.

The rearrangement links TRBV6-1 to TRBJ1-6; D is ambiguous. CDR1 is MNHNS, CDR2 SASEGT, per germline. Trimming took off 2 bases at V and 17 bases at J, with 10 bases between the two ends. This CDR3 is 11 amino acids long. CDR3 sequence reads: CASSERHRVHF. The CDR3 bases are TGTGCCAGCAGTGAAAGGCACCGGGTCCACTTT.

This chain joins TRBV30 and TRBJ1-6; D ambiguous. Germline values: CDR1 GTSNPN, CDR2 SVGIG (reference sequence). The length of the CDR3 is 12 residues. Trimming took off 5 bases at V and 7 bases at J, with 9 bases between the two ends. The CDR3 region is CAWEVWNSPLHF. CDR3 sequence (DNA): TGTGCCTGGGAGGTGTGGAATTCACCCCTCCACTTT.

V and J are TRBV5-4 and TRBJ1-2; 9 bases map to TRBD1. Trimming at V came to 5 bases and at J to 0 bases, leaving 2 bases not matched to a gene. Germline V CDR1 and CDR2: SGHNT, YYREEE (reference sequence). This CDR3 is 14 amino acids long. The CDR3 sequence: CASRTGGPNYGYTF. In nucleotides, the CDR3 is TGTGCCAGCAGAACAGGGGGCCCTAACTATGGCTACACCTTC.

The chain employs TRBV6-1 and TRBJ1-6; 7 bases map to TRBD1. Trimming removed 2 bases from V and 6 bases from J; junction bases left unmatched: 4. Germline V gene sequence: CDR1 MNHNS, CDR2 SASEGT. This CDR3 comprises 15 residues. The CDR3: CASSETGARNSPLHF. CDR3 coding DNA: TGTGCCAGCAGTGAAACAGGGGCCCGTAATTCACCCCTCCACTTT.

Concerning this clone itself: The sample contains more than one DNA sequence encoding this CDR3. V is TRBV9 and J is TRBJ1-1; D remains unclear. Germline V lookup: CDR1 SGDLS, CDR2 YYNGEE. The CDR3 runs to 15 residues. Deletions cut 0 bases from V and 0 bases from J, with 9 bases between. CDR3 bases: TGTGCCAGCAGCGTAGAGGCAGGCATGAACACTGAAGCTTTCTTT. Translating gives CASSVEAGMNTEAFF.

This clone came up a few times. The rearrangement uses TRBV13 and TRBJ2-7; D is possibly TRBD1 (6 bases). Germline V gives CDR1 PRHDT, CDR2 FYEKMQ (reference sequence). This CDR3 contains 15 residues. Trimming left V 0 bases short and J 5 bases short, with 14 bases between. The CDR3: CASSLGGRGDDEQYF. In DNA, the CDR3 is TGTGCCAGCAGCTTAGGGGGCAGGGGCGATGACGAGCAGTACTTC.

V and J are TRBV12-3 or TRBV12-4 and TRBJ2-1; no clear D. The CDR3 consists of 12 residues. Between the trimmed V and J ends, which lost 1 base and 6 bases, there was a span of 4 bases. This CDR3 is CASSLVINEQFF. The CDR3 region has the DNA TGTGCCAGCAGTTTAGTCATCAATGAGCAGTTCTTC.

V usage is TRBV3-1 (or the pseudogene TRBV3-2) and J usage is TRBJ2-3; 7 nucleotides agree with TRBD1. From germline, CDR1 is LGHDT and CDR2 YNNKEL (reference sequence). The CDR3 runs 18 residues. V lost 0 bases, J lost 3 bases, and 12 bases stayed unmatched. The CDR3 reads CASSQDRTGLRRTDTQYF. As DNA, the CDR3 is TGTGCCAGCAGCCAAGATAGGACAGGCCTCCGGAGGACAGATACGCAGTATTTT.

This clone was recorded a few times. This rearrangement joins TRBV4-1 to TRBJ1-2; TRBD1 matches at 7 bases. The CDR3 has 14 amino acids. The V and J ends lost 5 bases and 4 bases, in that order; junction bases with no gene match: 7. Germline loops: CDR1 MGHRA, CDR2 YSYEKL. CDR3 residues: CASSLQGMGYGYTF. In DNA form, the CDR3 reads TGCGCCAGCAGCTTACAGGGGATGGGCTATGGCTACACCTTC.